The present entry profiles one TCR beta chain with its context. There are many counts of this clone. Its antigen is still unknown. No much larger clonotype is one base removed from it; base qualities were not supplied. The source of the sample is a study of blood T cell repertoires in COVID-19 (dated by TCRdb to about 2020). In terms of the full investigation: The collaborator samples originated in the United States, Italy and Spain and spanned the acute and convalescent phases of COVID-19. Subjects who had been exposed to COVID-19, were actively infected with it, or had recovered from it provided the deeply sampled blood TCRbeta repertoires that made up the dataset. The prospective study material was composed of cDNA or gDNA derived from T cells, B-cell-depleted T cells, or PBMCs. Where HLA class I and class II types were available, the types were taken from metadata supplied by the sample provider, not from assay-based typing. Samples came from the ongoing ImmuneRACE study (first 160 participants) plus 1,254 subjects from 6 global collaborators. A freely available public database, intended as a resource for researchers studying the immune response to SARS-CoV-2, is where the repertoires were released. A de-identified subject ID, COVID-19 status, age in years and sex were almost always included in the sample metadata. Overall study outcomes, separate from this receptor: The amount of clinical and demographic metadata varied by source and participant and was provided uncurated.

For this chain, trimming is 7 bases at the V end and 5 bases at the J end, and the number of junction bases without a gene match is 22. The CDR3 numbers 18 residues from cysteine through phenylalanine. Only CDR3 DNA is held: 54 bases, read in frame from base 1. CDR1 and CDR2, per the germline V gene, are SGHTA and FQGNSA. In Seattle, one collaborating source enrolled patients while the infection was active and tracked those patients longitudinally over the course of disease. Each collaborating institution followed its own protocols to collect whole blood in K2EDTA tubes. Collaborator samples were shipped for TCRbeta analysis as frozen whole blood, isolated PBMCs, or DNA extracted from either sample type. TCRbeta CDR3 regions were amplified from genomic DNA using the immunoSEQ Assay, a bias-controlled multiplex PCR. On the authors' methods: The number of nucleated cells in each sample was estimated by amplification of reference gene primers within the assay. Sequence reads were collapsed and filtered to measure the absolute abundance of every unique TCRbeta CDR3 rearrangement. Productive Simpson clonality was computed per sample as the square root of Simpson's diversity index over productive rearrangements. TCRdb stores this immuneACCESS table with in-frame sequences only. Part of the clones is absent; in the studies checked, under half of the shortfall reflects unresolved V genes, and no reason is known for the rest. V and J calls and clone size are as listed in that table; D and trimming were resolved from the DNA. Counted in this sample were more than 200,000 clones; more than 85% of them appeared once. Around 5% of the sample lies in the top ten.

The sequence was collected from a woman aged 60 to 75 with COVID-19, enrolled during active disease. Recombination joined TRBV7-2 with TRBJ2-5, and TRBD1 matches 7 of the central bases. The source material was peripheral blood. The DNA sequence follows: TGTGCCAGCAACGATAAGGGGGCCAGGGTTGGTTTTCGGGAGACCCAGTACTTC. Its protein reads: CASNDKGARVGFRETQYF.